This T cell receptor (beta chain) was sequenced during a study of T-cell reconstitution after alpha-beta-depleted transplantation in children. The table lists this clonotype with a few counts. The CDR3 consists of 13 residues. The V end lost 4 bases, the J end lost 2 bases, and 9 bases lay between the germline ends. Germline V CDR1 and CDR2: SGHRS, YFSETQ. Preparation of the TCRbeta library used unique molecular identifiers. Each CDR3 protein gets one entry after TCRdb re-called the PCR reads with MiXCR. The data hold 600,000 to 800,000 distinct CDR3 sequences, with roughly 14% observed a single time.

Source: PBMCs, taken before TCRalphabeta/CD19-depleted stem cell transplant. The chain is built from TRBV5-1 and TRBJ2-5; D is unclear. This TCR was recovered from a girl aged 2 to 9 with congenital amegakaryocytic thrombocytopenia, due to receive a stem cell transplant. In DNA, the CDR3 is TGCGCCAGCAGCCGTCGTTATCAAGAGACCCAGTACTTC. Protein: CASSRRYQETQYF. Based on the CDR3 plus reference TRBV5-1 and TRBJ2-5, the full variable domain is KAGVTQTPRYLIKTRGQQVTLSCSPISGHRSVSWYQQTPGQGLQFLFEYFSETQRNKGNFPGRFSGRQFSNSRSEMNVSTLELGDSALYLCASSRRYQETQYFGPGTRLLVL.